The 12 T cell receptor beta chains reported below all come from one sample, sequenced in a study of molecular identifiers for immune sequencing clone quantification. One entry per CDR3 protein results from TCRdb running MiXCR on the PCR reads. This table has about 320,000 distinct CDR3 sequences, about a quarter appearing once. Sequencing was carried out using naive CD8+ T cells from blood, with Jurkat cell RNA spiked in. The subset denotes: FACS-sorted CD8+CD4-CCR7+CD45RA+ naive T cells. Every receptor here comes from a human donor in good health. Some libraries in this study had Jurkat cell RNA spiked in.

Note on this clonotype: The junction departs from germline at one end; a sequencing error may be responsible. The rearrangement links TRBV18 to TRBJ2-1, with D perhaps matching TRBD2 (6 bases). From germline, CDR1 is KGHSH and CDR2 LQKENI. The length of the CDR3 is 14 residues. In nucleotides, the CDR3 is TGTGCCAGCTCATCACCGGGGACTTCCAATGAGCAGTTCTTC. Its translation: CASSSPGTSNEQFF.

This clonotype has a single count. A much larger clone differs from this one at a single base, so this may be a read error. The chain couples TRBV7-8 to TRBJ2-5; the D gene is possibly TRBD2 (6 bases). The V end lost 2 bases, the J end lost 11 bases, and 15 bases lay between the germline ends. The CDR3 has 13 residues. CDR1 SGHVS and CDR2 FQNEAQ come from the germline V gene. The CDR3 DNA follows: TGTGCCAGCAGCTTACTAGCGAGGGCTCATCAGTACTTC. Amino acids: CASSLLARAHQYF.

The table lists this clonotype with many counts. The chain couples TRBV12-3 or TRBV12-4 to TRBJ2-6; D unclear. V was cut by 6 bases and J by 0 bases, with 9 bases left in between. This CDR3 spans 15 amino acids. The CDR3: CASSPPVSGANVLTF. The CDR3 DNA reads as TGTGCCAGCAGCCCCCCGGTCTCTGGGGCCAACGTCCTGACTTTC.

This clonotype occurred many times. The chain carries TRBV6-2 or TRBV6-3 and TRBJ1-5; D not resolved. The CDR3 covers 14 residues. Germline loops: CDR1 MNHEY, CDR2 SVGEGT. V was shortened by 4 bases and J by 0 bases, with 7 bases between the two germline ends. CDR3 coding DNA: TGTGCCAGCAGTTTTGGGATTAGCAATCAGCCCCAGCATTTT. As protein: CASSFGISNQPQHF.

In DNA, the CDR3 is TGTGCCAGCAGTGAAGCGGTTCAAGGCGATCAGCCCCAGCATTTT. Its translation is CASSEAVQGDQPQHF. V gene TRBV2 combines with J gene TRBJ1-5; D uncertain. CDR1 SNHLY and CDR2 FYNNEI come from the germline V gene. V lost 0 bases to trimming and J lost 5 bases, with 11 bases between them. This CDR3 spans 15 amino acids.

The chain recombines TRBV7-9 with TRBJ2-7, with TRBD2 matching over 9 bases. The CDR3 extends over 15 amino acids. Germline V gene sequence: CDR1 SEHNR, CDR2 FQNEAQ (reference sequence). Losses at the gene ends were 5 bases for V and 2 bases for J; bases not matched to a gene: 7. Here the CDR3 reads CASSHQTSGPYEQYF. In nucleotides, the CDR3 is TGTGCCAGCAGCCACCAGACTAGCGGCCCCTACGAGCAGTACTTC.

This clonotype was seen at least ten times. The chain has TRBV12-5 and TRBJ2-6; D ambiguous. The ends were cut back, 0 bases at V and 5 bases at J, with 8 bases in the middle. Germline V gene data show CDR1 as LGHNT and CDR2 as FRNRAP. This CDR3 has 15 residues. The CDR3 sequence: CASGLVLGRANVLTF. The CDR3 bases are TGTGCTAGTGGTTTGGTATTAGGAAGGGCCAACGTCCTGACTTTC.

The chain recombines TRBV6-2 or TRBV6-3 with TRBJ1-5; D possibly corresponds to TRBD1 (6 bases). CDR1 is MNHEY, CDR2 SVGEGT, per germline. The CDR3 contains 12 residues. The germline V and J ends were trimmed by 8 bases and 7 bases, with 12 bases remaining between them. The CDR3 region is CASRGPLQPQHF. The CDR3 DNA follows: TGTGCCAGCCGGGGGCCATTGCAGCCCCAGCATTTT.

This clonotype turned up a few times. CDR3 region: CSAQRGGDAGIYTDTQYF. CDR3 nucleotides: TGCAGTGCGCAACGTGGCGGCGACGCTGGGATATACACAGATACGCAGTATTTT. This rearrangement joins TRBV20-1 to TRBJ2-3; D is uncertain. The germline gives CDR1 DFQATT, CDR2 SNEGSKA (reference sequence). Between the trimmed V and J ends, which lost 6 bases and 2 bases, there was a span of 27 bases. The CDR3 is 18 residues long.

This clonotype occurred once. This chain links TRBV4-1 with TRBJ1-3; the D gene is possibly TRBD1 (5 bases). The CDR3 runs to 16 residues. Trimming removed 1 base from V and 2 bases from J, with 12 bases in between. Germline V CDR1 and CDR2: MGHRA, YSYEKL. CDR3: CASSQVDGTTGNTIYF. CDR3 in DNA: TGCGCCAGCAGCCAAGTGGACGGGACTACTGGAAACACCATATATTTT.

This clonotype was observed a few times. The genes are TRBV28 and TRBJ2-3, with TRBD2 matching 10 bases. Germline loops: CDR1 MDHEN, CDR2 SYDVKM. V gave up 5 bases and J gave up 1 base; unmatched junction bases: 6. There are 16 residues in the CDR3. The CDR3 sequence: CASSPFGTSGTDTQYF. The CDR3 bases are TGTGCCAGCAGTCCGTTCGGGACTAGCGGCACAGATACGCAGTATTTT.

A few counts support this clonotype. V usage is TRBV7-2 and J usage is TRBJ1-1; D is unresolved. This CDR3 comprises 14 residues. The V gene's germline CDR1 is SGHTA and CDR2 FQGNSA. V was cut by 0 bases and J by 4 bases, with 9 bases left in between. CDR3 sequence: CASSLARFGTEAFF. The CDR3 DNA sequence: TGTGCCAGCAGCTTAGCCCGTTTCGGCACTGAAGCTTTCTTT.